Listed below are T cell receptor beta chains from one sample, sequenced in a study of blood T cells in healthy people across ages. From the 5' RACE reads, TCRdb called clonotypes with MiXCR, one entry per CDR3 protein. The sample lists 780,000 or so distinct CDR3 sequences, roughly 56% occurring once. Material: blood. All receptors come from a man in his forties in good health. CDR3s include the opening cysteine and the closing phenylalanine or tryptophan. Fields, in order: CDR3 protein, CDR3 DNA, J gene, D gene, V gene, clone size, CDR3 length. The D gene is left open where the match is weak. A row's size may be missing; if present it is once, few, many or a size class.

CASSWEWGNEQFF	TGTGCCAGCAGCTGGGAATGGGGAAATGAGCAGTTCTTC	TRBJ2-1	-	TRBV5-6	-	13
CSAAFLAYEQYF	TGCAGCGCCGCCTTTTTGGCCTACGAGCAGTACTTC	TRBJ2-7	-	TRBV29-1	-	12
CASSLMSGLASDTQYF	TGTGCCAGCAGCTTAATGTCGGGACTAGCTTCAGATACGCAGTATTTT	TRBJ2-3	TRBD2	TRBV7-3	many	16
CASSQGPGGRGNEQYF	TGCGCCAGCAGCCAGGGCCCGGGAGGTCGGGGGAACGAGCAGTACTTC	TRBJ2-7	TRBD2	TRBV4-1	once	16
CSVDSGQPGELFF	TGCAGCGTTGATAGTGGACAGCCCGGGGAGCTGTTTTTT	TRBJ2-2	-	TRBV29-1	-	13
CASRSGTNPTSPEAQYF	TGTGCCAGCAGATCCGGGACTAACCCCACAAGCCCAGAAGCGCAGTATTTT	TRBJ2-3	TRBD2	TRBV6-6	few	17
CASSYSTVMGVSGYTF	TGTGCCAGCAGTTACTCGACAGTCATGGGAGTATCTGGCTACACCTTC	TRBJ1-2	-	TRBV6-5	few	16
CASSSTYPPPGQRISGANVLTF	TGTGCCAGCAGTTCCACCTATCCGCCTCCCGGACAGCGAATTTCTGGGGCCAACGTCCTGACTTTC	TRBJ2-6	-	TRBV28	-	22
CATSDLRGGVTDTQYF	TGTGCCACCAGTGATTTACGCGGAGGCGTCACAGATACGCAGTATTTT	TRBJ2-3	-	TRBV24-1	-	16
CASSPIDKGSNYGYTF	TGTGCCAGCTCACCAATCGACAAGGGGAGTAACTATGGCTACACCTTC	TRBJ1-2	-	TRBV18	-	16
CASSPQALIYEQYF	TGTGCCAGCAGTCCCCAGGCTTTGATATACGAGCAGTACTTC	TRBJ2-7	-	TRBV12-3/TRBV12-4	once	14
CASSPGGTGCGYTF	TGTGCCAGCAGCCCTGGGGGGACAGGGTGTGGCTACACCTTC	TRBJ1-2	TRBD1	TRBV12-3/TRBV12-4	-	14
CASSQWSIGSSYNEQFF	TGTGCCAGCAGCCAGTGGTCGATCGGGAGCTCCTACAATGAGCAGTTCTTC	TRBJ2-1	-	TRBV7-6	-	17
CASSQQGITYEQYF	TGTGCCAGCAGCCAACAGGGGATTACCTACGAGCAGTACTTC	TRBJ2-7	TRBD1	TRBV6-5	-	14
CASRKHRGSVNTEAFF	TGTGCCAGCAGGAAGCACAGGGGGTCGGTGAACACTGAAGCTTTCTTT	TRBJ1-1	TRBD1	TRBV7-2	few	16
CASSHNVAGGSYNEQFF	TGCGCCAGCAGCCATAATGTAGCTGGCGGGAGTTACAATGAGCAGTTCTTC	TRBJ2-1	TRBD2	TRBV4-3	few	17
CASSPFRPDIYGYTF	TGTGCCAGCAGCCCTTTCAGGCCTGACATCTATGGCTACACCTTC	TRBJ1-2	-	TRBV7-8	few	15
CASSYTGSSSYNEQFF	TGTGCCAGCAGCTATACGGGGTCTAGCTCCTACAATGAGCAGTTCTTC	TRBJ2-1	-	TRBV2	-	16
CASSLVRAGELFF	TGTGCCAGCAGCTTAGTGCGGGCCGGGGAGCTGTTTTTT	TRBJ2-2	-	TRBV7-2	many	13
CASSVTGMGNQPQHF	TGTGCCAGCAGCGTGACAGGGATGGGCAATCAGCCCCAGCATTTT	TRBJ1-5	TRBD1	TRBV6-1	-	15
CASSWASFEKLFF	TGTGCCAGCAGTTGGGCGTCTTTTGAAAAACTGTTTTTT	TRBJ1-4	-	TRBV27	once	13
CAISEATAKETQYF	TGTGCCATCAGTGAGGCGACAGCTAAAGAGACCCAGTACTTC	TRBJ2-5	-	TRBV10-3	-	14
CASSSSGEGFYGYTF	TGTGCCAGCAGCTCTTCGGGGGAGGGGTTCTATGGCTACACCTTC	TRBJ1-2	-	TRBV7-2	-	15
CASRRNPLQGGNENIQYF	TGTGCCAGCAGACGCAACCCCTTACAGGGAGGTAACGAAAACATTCAGTACTTC	TRBJ2-4	-	TRBV7-9	-	18
CASSQPTTGNSPLHF	TGCGCCAGCAGCCAACCTACCACAGGGAATTCACCCCTCCACTTT	TRBJ1-6	-	TRBV4-1	-	15
CASSPGTPLARVTDTQYF	TGTGCCAGCAGCCCCGGGACTCCCCTTGCTCGAGTCACAGATACGCAGTATTTT	TRBJ2-3	-	TRBV7-3	-	18
CSAPPNSGSYEQYF	TGCAGTGCTCCACCAAATAGCGGGAGCTACGAGCAGTACTTC	TRBJ2-7	TRBD2	TRBV20-1	-	14
CASSLRGGRLGDTQYF	TGTGCCAGCAGCTTAAGGGGCGGAAGACTAGGAGATACGCAGTATTTT	TRBJ2-3	-	TRBV7-6	-	16
CASSPGALTGGTDTQYF	TGTGCCAGCAGCCCAGGAGCCTTGACAGGGGGTACAGATACGCAGTATTTT	TRBJ2-3	TRBD1	TRBV7-9	few	17
CASSPRATSGAMNTGELFF	TGTGCCAGCAGCCCAAGGGCGACTAGCGGGGCGATGAACACCGGGGAGCTGTTTTTT	TRBJ2-2	TRBD2	TRBV6-1	-	19
CSARSQTGGGTYEQYF	TGCAGTGCTAGATCTCAGACTGGCGGGGGAACCTACGAGCAGTACTTC	TRBJ2-7	TRBD2	TRBV20-1	-	16
CASSRPGVGVVNTEAFF	TGTGCCAGCAGTCGCCCTGGGGTCGGGGTGGTGAACACTGAAGCTTTCTTT	TRBJ1-1	-	TRBV28	-	17
CASRRESFYSALHF	TGTGCCAGCAGACGGGAGTCCTTCTATTCGGCCCTCCACTTT	TRBJ1-6	-	TRBV2	few	14
CASSLQAPDTQYF	TGTGCCAGCAGTCTTCAGGCTCCAGATACGCAGTATTTT	TRBJ2-3	-	TRBV6-5	-	13
CASSLDHQRETQYF	TGCGCCAGCAGCTTGGACCACCAAAGGGAGACCCAGTACTTC	TRBJ2-5	-	TRBV5-1	-	14
CASSGGSDWSNEQFF	TGTGCCAGCAGCGGAGGGTCTGATTGGAGCAATGAGCAGTTCTTC	TRBJ2-1	-	TRBV7-9	-	15
CASSLGQGKADTQYF	TGTGCCAGCAGTTTAGGACAGGGAAAAGCAGATACGCAGTATTTT	TRBJ2-3	TRBD1	TRBV28	few	15
CASSMGRDGDILLADYNEQFF	TGTGCCAGTAGTATGGGACGGGACGGGGACATTCTACTAGCGGACTACAATGAGCAGTTCTTC	TRBJ2-1	TRBD2	TRBV19	-	21
CASSYPVGDSNEKLFF	TGTGCCAGCAGTTACCCTGTTGGGGACAGTAATGAAAAACTGTTTTTT	TRBJ1-4	TRBD1	TRBV6-6	-	16
CSARDLTGETQYF	TGCAGTGCTAGAGATCTCACCGGAGAGACCCAGTACTTC	TRBJ2-5	-	TRBV20-1	few	13
CASSLSGLITDTQYF	TGTGCCAGCAGCTTATCAGGGTTGATCACAGATACGCAGTATTTT	TRBJ2-3	-	TRBV11-3	few	15
CASSFQPLRRYEQYF	TGTGCCAGCAGTTTCCAGCCCTTGCGTAGATACGAGCAGTACTTC	TRBJ2-7	-	TRBV12-3/TRBV12-4	few	15
CSARTGTANSPLHF	TGCAGTGCCAGGACCGGGACAGCAAATTCACCCCTCCACTTT	TRBJ1-6	TRBD1	TRBV20-1	-	14